The clone carrying this T cell receptor (beta chain) was observed at least ten times. As yet, its antigen is unknown. The data stem from a study of neurological immune-mediated disorders. The overall study: About 90% of the roughly 34 multiple sclerosis patients had relapsing-remitting disease; 3 had secondary progressive.

CDR1 and CDR2 (germline): SGHRS, YFSETQ. V was clipped by 3 bases and J by 8 bases; unmatched bases: 2. There are 13 residues in the CDR3. Study-level points and caveats: None of the CDR3 amino acid sequences found in expanded clones was shared across subjects. This suggests that the TCR-beta repertoires were private in all groups.

TCRdb redid the calling of the 5' RACE reads with MiXCR, one entry per CDR3 protein. The repertoire holds roughly 120,000 distinct CDR3 sequences, with approximately 3.2% as singletons. The unsorted libraries were prepared from 2 million PBMCs (stored at -80 C). The chain recombines TRBV5-1 with TRBJ1-1; TRBD1 matches 12 bases. Sequenced material: PBMCs. This clonotype was sampled from a woman aged 25 to 39 with multiple sclerosis. CDR3: CASSSGTGGEAFF. CDR3 coding DNA: TGCGCCAGCAGCTCCGGGACAGGGGGCGAAGCTTTCTTT.